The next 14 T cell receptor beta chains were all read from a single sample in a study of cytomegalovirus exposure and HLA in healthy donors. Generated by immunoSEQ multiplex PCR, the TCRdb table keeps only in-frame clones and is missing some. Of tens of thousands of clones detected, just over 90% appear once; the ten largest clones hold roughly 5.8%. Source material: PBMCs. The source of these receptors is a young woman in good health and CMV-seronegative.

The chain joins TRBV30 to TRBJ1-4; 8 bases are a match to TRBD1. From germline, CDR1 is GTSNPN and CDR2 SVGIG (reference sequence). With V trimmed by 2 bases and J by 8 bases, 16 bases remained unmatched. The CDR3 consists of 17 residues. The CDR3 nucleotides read TGTGCCTGGAGTCCGGGGCAGGGGGCCGGGTATTGGGAAAAACTGTTTTTT. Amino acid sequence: CAWSPGQGAGYWEKLFF.

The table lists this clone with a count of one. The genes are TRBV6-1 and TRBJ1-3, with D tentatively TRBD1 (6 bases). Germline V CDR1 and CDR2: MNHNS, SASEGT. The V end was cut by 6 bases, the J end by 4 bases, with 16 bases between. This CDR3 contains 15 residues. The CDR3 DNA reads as TGTGCCAGCAGCCCCTCTACAGGGTCCGGAAACACCATATATTTT. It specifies CASSPSTGSGNTIYF.

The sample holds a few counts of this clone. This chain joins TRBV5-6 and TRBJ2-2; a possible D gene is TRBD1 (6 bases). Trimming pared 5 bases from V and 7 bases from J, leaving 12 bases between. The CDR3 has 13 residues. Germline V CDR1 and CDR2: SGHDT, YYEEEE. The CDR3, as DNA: TGTGCCAGCAGTCGCACAGGGTACGGGGAGCTGTTTTTT. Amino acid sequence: CASSRTGYGELFF.

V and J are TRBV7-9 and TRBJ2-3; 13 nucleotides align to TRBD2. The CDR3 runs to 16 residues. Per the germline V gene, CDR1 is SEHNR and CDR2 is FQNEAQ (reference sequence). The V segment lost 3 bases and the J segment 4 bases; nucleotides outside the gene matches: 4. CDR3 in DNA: TGTGCCAGCAGCTTCCGGACTAGCGGGGGAGCAGATACGCAGTATTTT. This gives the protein CASSFRTSGGADTQYF.

The CDR3 DNA follows: TGTGCCAGCAGCCCCTTCGAGGGGGATCACGAGCAGTACGTC. Translation gives CASSPFEGDHEQYV. V is TRBV5-5 and J is TRBJ2-7; D perhaps matches TRBD1 (6 bases). Per germline, CDR1 SGHKS and CDR2 YYEKEE (reference sequence). V shed 4 bases and J shed 5 bases, with 16 bases lying between them. The CDR3 totals 14 residues.

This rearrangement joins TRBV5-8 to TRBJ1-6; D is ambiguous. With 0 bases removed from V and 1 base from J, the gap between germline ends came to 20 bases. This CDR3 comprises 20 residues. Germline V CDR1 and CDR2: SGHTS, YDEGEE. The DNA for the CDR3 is TGTGCCAGCAGCTTGGCTAGGTCTGGACTCCCTTTGTCCTATAATTCACCCCTCCACTTT. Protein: CASSLARSGLPLSYNSPLHF.

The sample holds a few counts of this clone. CDR3 in DNA: TGTGCCAGCAGCCCCTGGGGACTAGCGGGAGCAGTTGAGCAGTTCTTC. This encodes CASSPWGLAGAVEQFF. The chain is built from TRBV5-4 and TRBJ2-1, with TRBD2 matching 14 bases. Germline V gene lookup returns CDR1 SGHNT and CDR2 YYREEE (reference sequence). The CDR3 runs to 16 residues. The trim removed 4 bases at V and 9 bases at J, leaving 9 bases unmatched.

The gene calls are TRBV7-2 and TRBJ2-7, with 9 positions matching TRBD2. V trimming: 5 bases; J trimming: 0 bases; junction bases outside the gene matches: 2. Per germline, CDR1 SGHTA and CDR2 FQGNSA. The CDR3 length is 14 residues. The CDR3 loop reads CASSPGLASYEQYV. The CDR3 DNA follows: TGTGCCAGCAGCCCGGGACTAGCCTCCTACGAGCAGTACGTC.

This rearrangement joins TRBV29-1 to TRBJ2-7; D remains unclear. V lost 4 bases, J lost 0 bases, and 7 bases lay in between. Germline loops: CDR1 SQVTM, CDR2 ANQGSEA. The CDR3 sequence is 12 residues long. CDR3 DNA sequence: TGCAGCGTTGGTCTAGGCTCCTACGAGCAGTACTTC. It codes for CSVGLGSYEQYF.

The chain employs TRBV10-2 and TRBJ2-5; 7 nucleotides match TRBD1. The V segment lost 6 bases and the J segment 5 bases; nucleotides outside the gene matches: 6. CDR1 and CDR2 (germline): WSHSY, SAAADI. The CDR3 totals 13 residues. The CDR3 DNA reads TGCGCCAGCAGCCTTAACAGGGGCGAGACCCAGTACTTC. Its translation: CASSLNRGETQYF.

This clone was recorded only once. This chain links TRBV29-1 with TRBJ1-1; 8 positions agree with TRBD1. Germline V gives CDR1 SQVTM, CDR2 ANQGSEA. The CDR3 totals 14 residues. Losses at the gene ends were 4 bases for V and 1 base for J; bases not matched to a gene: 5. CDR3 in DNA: TGCAGCGTTGCCAGGGGGCGCGGGAACACTGAAGCTTTCTTT. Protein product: CSVARGRGNTEAFF.

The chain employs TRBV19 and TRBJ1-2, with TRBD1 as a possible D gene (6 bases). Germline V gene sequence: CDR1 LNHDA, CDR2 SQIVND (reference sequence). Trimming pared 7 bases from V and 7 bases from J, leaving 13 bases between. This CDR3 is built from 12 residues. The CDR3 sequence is CASNRVSGGYTF. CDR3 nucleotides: TGTGCCAGTAACAGGGTTTCGGGTGGCTACACCTTC.

The CDR3 sequence: CASSPRGANTEAFF. As DNA, the CDR3 is TGTGCCAGCAGCCCCCGGGGAGCGAACACTGAAGCTTTCTTT. V usage is TRBV7-6 and J usage is TRBJ1-1; D is uncertain. Germline-derived CDR1 and CDR2 are SGHVS and FNYEAQ. There are 14 residues in the CDR3. V was clipped by 5 bases and J by 1 base, with 11 bases between them. The variable domain in full, with the rest retrieved from reference TRBV7-6 and TRBJ1-1, is GAGVSQSPRYKVTKRGQDVALRCDPISGHVSLYWYRQALGQGPEFLTYFNYEAQQDKSGLPNDRFSAERPEGSISTLTIQRTEQRDSAMYRCASSPRGANTEAFFGQGTRLTVV.

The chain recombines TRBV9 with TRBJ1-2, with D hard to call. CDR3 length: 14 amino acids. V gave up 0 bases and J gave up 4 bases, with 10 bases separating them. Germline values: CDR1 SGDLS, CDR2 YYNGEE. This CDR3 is CASSVGRTAYGYTF. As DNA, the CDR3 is TGTGCCAGCAGCGTAGGGAGGACTGCCTATGGCTACACCTTC.